This passage covers 25 T cell receptor beta chains from one sample sequenced in a study of PD-1 blockade in classical Hodgkin lymphoma. Relapse after autologous stem cell transplantation occurred in every patient, and brentuximab vedotin exposure varied. Produced via immunoSEQ multiplex PCR; TCRdb's table is partial and in-frame only. The data show 38,000 or so clones, with about 87% seen just once and 7% to 9.5% held by the top ten. The input for sequencing was peripheral blood mononuclear cells (PBMCs), taken at baseline. The receptors were sampled from a human donor with classical Hodgkin lymphoma.

This chain links TRBV7-3 with TRBJ1-2; D call uncertain. There are 13 residues in the CDR3. Trimming left V 3 bases short and J 3 bases short, with 8 bases between. Germline assignment: CDR1 SGHTA and CDR2 FQGTGA. DNA for the CDR3: TGTGCCAGCAGCTTCTCGGGCCACTATGGCTACACCTTC. It yields the protein CASSFSGHYGYTF.

This chain links TRBV6-1 with TRBJ2-1; 8 bases align to TRBD2. Germline values: CDR1 MNHNS, CDR2 SASEGT. This CDR3 is built from 14 residues. V was clipped by 8 bases and J by 2 bases; unmatched bases: 5. In DNA, the CDR3 is TGTGCCAGCGGATTCGGGGGGGCCTACAATGAGCAGTTCTTC. The encoded protein is CASGFGGAYNEQFF.

The CDR3 coding sequence is TGTGCCAGCAGTGGCCAGGGTAACATCTACTATGGCTACACCTTC. It translates to CASSGQGNIYYGYTF. The chain is built from TRBV2 and TRBJ1-2; a weak D match, TRBD1 (5 bases). V lost 4 bases and J 3 bases, leaving 15 bases between the germline ends. The CDR3 has 15 residues. Germline V gives CDR1 SNHLY, CDR2 FYNNEI.

The gene calls are TRBV10-3 and TRBJ2-1; the match to TRBD2 covers 16 bases. The CDR3 has 17 residues. V gave up 6 bases and J gave up 2 bases; unmatched junction bases: 4. Germline V lookup: CDR1 ENHRY, CDR2 SYGVKD. The CDR3 DNA follows: TGTGCCATCAGGGGGACTAGCGGGAGGGCTACCTACAATGAGCAGTTCTTC. It encodes CAIRGTSGRATYNEQFF.

The chain carries TRBV4-3 and TRBJ2-3; possible D gene TRBD1, 7 bases. Germline CDR1 and CDR2: LGHNA and YSLEER. Between the trimmed V and J ends, which lost 1 base and 2 bases, there was a span of 13 bases. This CDR3 has 16 residues. The CDR3 protein is CASSQVAGQYTDTQYF. The CDR3 nucleotides are TGCGCCAGCAGCCAAGTCGCGGGACAGTACACAGATACGCAGTATTTT.

This chain connects TRBV19 to TRBJ1-1; 10 bases fit TRBD1. With V trimmed by 6 bases and J by 5 bases, 15 bases remained unmatched. Germline CDR1 reads LNHDA; CDR2 reads SQIVND (reference sequence). The CDR3 loop spans 17 amino acids. The CDR3, as DNA: TGTGCCAGTAGACATCCGGGACAGGGGAATCGCGGTACTGAAGCTTTCTTT. Its translation: CASRHPGQGNRGTEAFF.

V usage is TRBV27 and J usage is TRBJ1-4; 7 positions match TRBD1. Trimming at V came to 3 bases and at J to 1 base, leaving 8 bases not matched to a gene. The CDR3 length is 17 residues. Per the germline V gene, CDR1 is MNHEY and CDR2 is SMNVEV (reference sequence). The CDR3 DNA reads as TGTGCCAGCAGTTTCTCACCTTGGGACAGAACTAATGAAAAACTGTTTTTT. It is translated as CASSFSPWDRTNEKLFF. Combining the CDR3 with reference TRBV27 and TRBJ1-4 gives the whole variable domain EAQVTQNPRYLITVTGKKLTVTCSQNMNHEYMSWYRQDPGLGLRQIYYSMNVEVTDKGDVPEGYKVSRKEKRNFPLILESPSPNQTSLYFCASSFSPWDRTNEKLFFGSGTQLSVL.

This rearrangement joins TRBV5-4 to TRBJ2-7; D is unclear. Trimming stripped 1 base from V and 7 bases from J, with 6 bases between. Germline-derived CDR1 and CDR2 are SGHNT and YYREEE (reference sequence). The CDR3 is 11 residues long. CDR3 region: CASSLKWEQYF. CDR3 nucleotides: TGTGCCAGCAGCTTGAAATGGGAGCAGTACTTC.

The chain links TRBV4-2 to TRBJ2-3; TRBD2 matches at 9 bases. CDR1 is LGHNA, CDR2 YNFKEQ, per germline. The CDR3 covers 14 residues. Trimming removed 0 bases from V and 7 bases from J; junction bases left unmatched: 2. CDR3 sequence (DNA): TGTGCCAGCAGCCAAGAGCTAGCGGGGTATACGCAGTATTTT. Translated, it gives CASSQELAGYTQYF.

The chain employs TRBV18 and TRBJ1-6, with 7 nucleotides matching TRBD1. Unmatched junction bases numbered 16, after V lost 2 bases and J lost 6 bases. The germline CDR1 and CDR2 sequences are KGHSH and LQKENI. The CDR3 sequence is 19 residues long. CDR3 amino acids: CASSPIPGQRDRGNSPLHF. The CDR3 nucleotides read TGTGCCAGCTCACCAATCCCGGGACAGAGAGATAGGGGTAATTCACCCCTCCACTTT.

CDR3 DNA: TGTGCCTGGAGCACTAGCGCGTTCTACAATGAGCAGTTCTTC. Translating gives CAWSTSAFYNEQFF. The chain employs TRBV30 and TRBJ2-1; 7 nucleotides agree with TRBD2. The CDR3 has 14 residues. Germline assignment: CDR1 GTSNPN and CDR2 SVGIG (reference sequence). The trim removed 3 bases at V and 3 bases at J, leaving 5 bases unmatched.

Comment on this clone: One end of the junction fails to match germline, which may point to a read error. Different DNA sequences within this sample yield the same CDR3. This chain links TRBV15 with TRBJ2-2; the D call may be TRBD1 or TRBD2 (6 bases each). The CDR3 covers 15 residues. Germline V gene data show CDR1 as LNHNV and CDR2 as YYDKDF (reference sequence). The CDR3 loop reads CATSRAGGGAGELFF. The CDR3 DNA sequence: TGTGCCACCAGCAGAGCAGGAGGGGGAGCCGGAGAGCTGTTTTTT.

This chain's CDR3 is CASSPLVREQYF. The CDR3 nucleotides are TGTGCCAGCAGCCCACTAGTCCGCGAGCAGTACTTC. The rearrangement joins TRBV28 to TRBJ2-7; weak D call: TRBD2 (5 bases). CDR3 length: 12 amino acids. Trimming left V 6 bases short and J 6 bases short, with 12 bases between. In germline, CDR1 is MDHEN, CDR2 SYDVKM.

This chain connects TRBV30 to TRBJ1-6, with 7 bases identical to TRBD1. Germline assignment: CDR1 GTSNPN and CDR2 SVGIG (reference sequence). The junction had 20 bases not matched to a gene; V was cut back by 2 bases and J by 10 bases. CDR3 size: 18 residues. In DNA form, the CDR3 reads TGTGCCTGGAGTAGTCCCGGGACAGCCCCAGGAAGATACTCACCCCTCCACTTT. This translates into CAWSSPGTAPGRYSPLHF.

V and J are TRBV10-3 and TRBJ2-7; tentatively, D is TRBD1 or TRBD2 (5 bases each). The CDR3 runs 12 residues. Germline V lookup: CDR1 ENHRY, CDR2 SYGVKD. V was trimmed by 8 bases and J by 1 base, leaving 9 bases between them. In nucleotides, the CDR3 is TGTGCCATCGGGGGAGTTTCCTACGAGCAGTACTTC. Translation: CAIGGVSYEQYF.

This clone is a singleton in its sample. This CDR3 is CASSVSGLYHTDTQYF. The CDR3 region has the DNA TGTGCCAGCAGCGTAAGTGGACTATACCACACAGATACGCAGTATTTT. This chain connects TRBV9 to TRBJ2-3; maybe TRBD2 (6 bases). The CDR3 is made up of 16 amino acids. The germline CDR1 and CDR2 sequences are SGDLS and YYNGEE. Trimming pared 1 base from V and 2 bases from J, leaving 14 bases between.

V and J are TRBV6-6 and TRBJ1-2, with a possible D match to TRBD1 (5 bases). Germline assignment: CDR1 MNHNY and CDR2 SVGAGI (reference sequence). This CDR3 is built from 13 residues. V was clipped by 5 bases and J by 6 bases, with 13 bases between them. The CDR3 nucleotides are TGTGCCAGCAGTCAGACCCGGGGCCATGGCTACACCTTC. This sequence encodes CASSQTRGHGYTF.

This clone has only one observation. This chain joins TRBV7-2 and TRBJ1-4; D not resolved. This CDR3 spans 15 amino acids. V lost 2 bases and J 7 bases, leaving 14 bases between the germline ends. CDR1 is SGHTA and CDR2 is FQGNSA in the germline V gene. The chain's CDR3 is CASSLYWGLPEKLFF. The CDR3 bases are TGTGCCAGCAGCTTATATTGGGGTCTTCCTGAAAAACTGTTTTTT.

J is TRBJ1-1 and V is TRBV9; no clear D gene. Germline-derived CDR1 and CDR2 are SGDLS and YYNGEE. The CDR3 spans 13 residues. Trimming stripped 0 bases from V and 4 bases from J, with 7 bases between. CDR3 protein: CASSVVSVTEAFF. Here the CDR3 DNA reads TGTGCCAGCAGCGTAGTTAGCGTCACTGAAGCTTTCTTT.

The chain couples TRBV7-2 to TRBJ2-3; TRBD2 aligns across 8 bases. The CDR3 is 18 amino acids. From germline, CDR1 is SGHTA and CDR2 FQGNSA. V lost 4 bases and J lost 4; bases outside the gene matches: 16. Here the CDR3 reads CASSSSGGRAGVSDTQYF. CDR3 sequence (DNA): TGTGCCAGCAGCTCCAGTGGGGGGCGAGCGGGAGTCTCAGATACGCAGTATTTT.

The V gene is TRBV7-9, the J gene TRBJ1-2; 7 nucleotides align to TRBD1. Trimming at V came to 1 base and at J to 4 bases, leaving 15 bases not matched to a gene. The CDR3 runs to 18 residues. Germline V gives CDR1 SEHNR, CDR2 FQNEAQ (reference sequence). The CDR3 coding sequence is TGTGCCAGCAGCTTAGTAGGACCGACAGGGTGGTCATCCTATGGCTACACCTTC. Translated, it gives CASSLVGPTGWSSYGYTF.

CDR3 region: CASGSGQTNTEAFF. The CDR3 DNA sequence: TGTGCTAGTGGTTCGGGACAAACTAACACTGAAGCTTTCTTT. The chain joins TRBV12-5 to TRBJ1-1; tentative D call: TRBD1 (6 bases). V was trimmed by 4 bases and J by 2 bases, leaving 11 bases between them. This CDR3 contains 14 residues. Germline lookup yields CDR1 LGHNT and CDR2 FRNRAP.

The CDR3 loop is CASSPRATNSPLHF. The CDR3 nucleotides are TGTGCCAGCAGCCCCCGGGCAACTAATTCACCCCTCCACTTT. The rearrangement uses TRBV5-6 and TRBJ1-6; no definite D call. CDR1 and CDR2 from the germline V gene are SGHDT and YYEEEE. Trimming took off 4 bases at V and 6 bases at J, with 11 bases between the two ends. The CDR3 sequence is 14 residues long.

The genes are TRBV5-1 and TRBJ2-7; possibly TRBD1 for D (6 bases). Germline V gene lookup returns CDR1 SGHRS and CDR2 YFSETQ. Trimming left V 0 bases short and J 5 bases short, with 12 bases between. The CDR3 covers 14 residues. Written as DNA, the CDR3 is TGCGCCAGCAGCTTGGCCTCAGGGGTGGACGAGCAGTACTTC. Translation: CASSLASGVDEQYF.

This clone was seen a handful of times. V gene TRBV9 combines with J gene TRBJ2-3; 7 nucleotides line up with TRBD1. The CDR3 extends over 15 amino acids. CDR1 SGDLS and CDR2 YYNGEE come from the germline V gene. With V trimmed by 3 bases and J by 9 bases, 13 bases remained unmatched. CDR3 in DNA: TGTGCCAGCAGCGGAACGGGACAGCGCTCCGAGACGCAGTATTTT. It codes for CASSGTGQRSETQYF.